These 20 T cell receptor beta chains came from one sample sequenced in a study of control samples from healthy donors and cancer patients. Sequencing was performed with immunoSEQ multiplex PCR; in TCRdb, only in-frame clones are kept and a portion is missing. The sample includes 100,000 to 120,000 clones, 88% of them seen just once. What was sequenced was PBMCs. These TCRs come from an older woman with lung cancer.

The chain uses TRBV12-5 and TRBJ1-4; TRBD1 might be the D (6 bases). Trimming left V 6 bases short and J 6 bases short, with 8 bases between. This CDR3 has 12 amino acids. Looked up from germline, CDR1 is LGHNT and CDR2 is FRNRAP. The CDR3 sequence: CASGQGYEKLFF. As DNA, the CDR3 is TGTGCTAGTGGACAGGGTTATGAAAAACTGTTTTTT.

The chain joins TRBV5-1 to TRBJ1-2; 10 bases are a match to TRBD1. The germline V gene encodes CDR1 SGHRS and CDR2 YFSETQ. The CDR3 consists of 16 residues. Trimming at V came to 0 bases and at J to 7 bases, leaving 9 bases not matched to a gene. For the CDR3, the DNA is TGCGCCAGCAGCTTGGAGTCCGACAGGGGGCAAGGTGGCTACACCTTC. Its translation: CASSLESDRGQGGYTF.

In DNA, the CDR3 is TGCGCCAGCAGCTCCCTAGCGGGAGGGCCCACAGATACGCAGTATTTT. Its translation is CASSSLAGGPTDTQYF. V usage is TRBV5-1 and J usage is TRBJ2-3; TRBD2 agrees at 12 bases. Germline lookup yields CDR1 SGHRS and CDR2 YFSETQ. V shed 3 bases and J 2 bases; nucleotides not matched to a gene: 4. This CDR3 region has 16 residues. The complete variable domain, with remaining parts taken from reference TRBV5-1 and TRBJ2-3, reads KAGVTQTPRYLIKTRGQQVTLSCSPISGHRSVSWYQQTPGQGLQFLFEYFSETQRNKGNFPGRFSGRQFSNSRSEMNVSTLELGDSALYLCASSSLAGGPTDTQYFGPGTRLTVL.

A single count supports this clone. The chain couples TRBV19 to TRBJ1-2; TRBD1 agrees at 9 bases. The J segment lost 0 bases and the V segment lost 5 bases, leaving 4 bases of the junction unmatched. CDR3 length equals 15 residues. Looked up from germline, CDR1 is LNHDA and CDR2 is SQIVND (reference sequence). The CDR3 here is CASSPRTGANYGYTF. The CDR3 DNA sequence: TGTGCCAGTAGTCCCCGGACAGGGGCTAACTATGGCTACACCTTC.

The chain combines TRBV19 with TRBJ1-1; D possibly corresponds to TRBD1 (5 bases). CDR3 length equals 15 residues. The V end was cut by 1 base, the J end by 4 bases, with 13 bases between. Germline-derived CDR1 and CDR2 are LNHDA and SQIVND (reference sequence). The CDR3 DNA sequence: TGTGCCAGTAGTATAGTTGGGACTCTGGGCACTGAAGCTTTCTTT. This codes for CASSIVGTLGTEAFF.

CDR3 sequence (DNA): TGTGCCGCCAAACGGCAACCCGATAACTATGGCTACACCTTC. Translated, it gives CAAKRQPDNYGYTF. This sequence joins TRBV6-5 and TRBJ1-2; D ambiguous. V was cut by 11 bases and J by 1 base, with 17 bases left in between. The CDR3 sequence is 14 residues long. The germline CDR1 and CDR2 sequences are MNHEY and SVGAGI.

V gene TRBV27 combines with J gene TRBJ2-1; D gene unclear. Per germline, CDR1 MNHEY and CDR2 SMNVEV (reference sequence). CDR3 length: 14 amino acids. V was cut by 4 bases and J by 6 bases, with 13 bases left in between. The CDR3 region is CASSYLAISNEQFF. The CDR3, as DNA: TGTGCCAGCAGTTACCTTGCAATTTCCAATGAGCAGTTCTTC.

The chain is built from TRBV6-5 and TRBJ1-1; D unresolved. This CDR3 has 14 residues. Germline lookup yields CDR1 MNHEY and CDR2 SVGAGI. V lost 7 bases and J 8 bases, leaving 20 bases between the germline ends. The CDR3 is CASTIGKRVWEAFF. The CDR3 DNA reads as TGTGCCAGCACCATCGGGAAACGGGTATGGGAAGCTTTCTTT.

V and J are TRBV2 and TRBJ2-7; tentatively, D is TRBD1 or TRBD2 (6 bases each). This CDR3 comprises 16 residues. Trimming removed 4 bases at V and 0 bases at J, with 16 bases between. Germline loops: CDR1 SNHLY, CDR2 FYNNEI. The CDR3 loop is CASSARGRGGSYEQYF. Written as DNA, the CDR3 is TGTGCCAGCAGTGCCCGGGGGCGGGGTGGCTCCTACGAGCAGTACTTC.

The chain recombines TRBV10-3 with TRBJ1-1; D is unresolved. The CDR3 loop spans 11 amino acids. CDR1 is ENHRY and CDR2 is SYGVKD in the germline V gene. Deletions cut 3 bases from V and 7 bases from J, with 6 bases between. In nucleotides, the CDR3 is TGTGCCATCAGTGAACAAAATGAAGCTTTCTTT. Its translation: CAISEQNEAFF.

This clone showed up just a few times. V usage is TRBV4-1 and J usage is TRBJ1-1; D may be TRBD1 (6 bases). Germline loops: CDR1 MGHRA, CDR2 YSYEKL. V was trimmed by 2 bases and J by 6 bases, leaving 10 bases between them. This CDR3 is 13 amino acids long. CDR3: CASSQSGVAEAFF. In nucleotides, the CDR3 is TGCGCCAGCAGCCAATCAGGGGTCGCTGAAGCTTTCTTT.

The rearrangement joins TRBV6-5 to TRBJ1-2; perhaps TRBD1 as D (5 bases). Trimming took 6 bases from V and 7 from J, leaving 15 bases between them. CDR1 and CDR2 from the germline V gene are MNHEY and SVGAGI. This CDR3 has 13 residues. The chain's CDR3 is CASRPQGERGYTF. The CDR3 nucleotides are TGTGCCAGCAGACCTCAGGGTGAACGTGGCTACACCTTC.

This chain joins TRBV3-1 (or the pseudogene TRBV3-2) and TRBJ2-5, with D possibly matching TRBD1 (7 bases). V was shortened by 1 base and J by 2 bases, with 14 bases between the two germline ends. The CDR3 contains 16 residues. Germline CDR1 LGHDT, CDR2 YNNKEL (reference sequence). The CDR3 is CASSQVQGRRQETQYF. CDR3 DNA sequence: TGTGCCAGCAGCCAAGTACAGGGGAGGAGGCAAGAGACCCAGTACTTC.

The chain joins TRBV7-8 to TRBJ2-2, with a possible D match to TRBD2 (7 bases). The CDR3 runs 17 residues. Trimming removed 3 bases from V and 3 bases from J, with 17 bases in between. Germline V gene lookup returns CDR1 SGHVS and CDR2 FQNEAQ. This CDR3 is CASSFPGGGGHTGELFF. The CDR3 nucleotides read TGTGCCAGCAGCTTCCCCGGAGGGGGAGGGCACACCGGGGAGCTGTTTTTT.

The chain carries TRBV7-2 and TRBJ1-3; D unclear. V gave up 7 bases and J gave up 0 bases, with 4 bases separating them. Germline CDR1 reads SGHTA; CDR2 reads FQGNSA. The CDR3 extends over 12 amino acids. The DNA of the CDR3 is TGTGCCAGCACCTTCTCTGGAAACACCATATATTTT. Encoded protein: CASTFSGNTIYF.

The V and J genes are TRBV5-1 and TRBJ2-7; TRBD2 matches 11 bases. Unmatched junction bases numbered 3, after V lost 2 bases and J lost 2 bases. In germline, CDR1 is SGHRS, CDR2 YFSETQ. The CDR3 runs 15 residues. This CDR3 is CASSFGTSGTYEQYF. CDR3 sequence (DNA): TGCGCCAGCAGCTTTGGGACTAGCGGAACCTACGAGCAGTACTTC.

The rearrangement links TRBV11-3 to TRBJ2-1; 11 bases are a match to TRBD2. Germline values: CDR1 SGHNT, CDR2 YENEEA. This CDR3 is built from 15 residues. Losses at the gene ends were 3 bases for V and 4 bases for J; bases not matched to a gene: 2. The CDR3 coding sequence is TGTGCCAGCAGCTTGGGGACTAGCGGTTACAATGAGCAGTTCTTC. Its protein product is CASSLGTSGYNEQFF.

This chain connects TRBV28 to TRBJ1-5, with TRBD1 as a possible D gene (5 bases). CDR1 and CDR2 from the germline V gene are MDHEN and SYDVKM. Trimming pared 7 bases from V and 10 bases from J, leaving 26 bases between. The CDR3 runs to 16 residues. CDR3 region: CASKPLSLGAFRPQHF. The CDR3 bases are TGTGCCAGCAAACCCTTAAGCCTTGGGGCCTTCCGTCCCCAGCATTTT.

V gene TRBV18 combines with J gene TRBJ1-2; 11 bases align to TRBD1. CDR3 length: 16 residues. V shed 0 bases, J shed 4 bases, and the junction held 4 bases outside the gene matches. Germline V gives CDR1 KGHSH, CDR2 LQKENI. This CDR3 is CASSPPGGQGVYGYTF. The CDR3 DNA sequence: TGTGCCAGCTCACCACCGGGGGGACAGGGGGTCTATGGCTACACCTTC.

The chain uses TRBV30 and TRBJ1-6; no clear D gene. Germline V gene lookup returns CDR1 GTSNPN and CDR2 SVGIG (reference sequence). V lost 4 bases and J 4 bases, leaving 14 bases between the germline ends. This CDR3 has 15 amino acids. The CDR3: CAWTSLNEYNSPLHF. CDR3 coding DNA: TGTGCCTGGACCTCCCTTAATGAGTATAATTCACCCCTCCACTTT.